Listed here is a single TCR beta chain. Its antigen is unidentified. The data are from a study of cytomegalovirus exposure and HLA in healthy donors. General study points: When a later analysis compared HLA-associated TCR beta chains with equally common others, the HLA-associated chains turned out to be more clonally expanded and to have lower generation probabilities. For most TCR beta V segments, an earlier analysis put the productive rate at about 87% or about 30% of the time. Highly shared sequence variants in one cluster were likely a sequencing artifact.

PCR employed 60 Vbeta and 13 Jbeta primers. Data came from immunoSEQ multiplex PCR; TCRdb stores just in-frame clones and leaves some out. The sample lists nearly 300,000 clones, more than 80% occurring once. The CDR3 loop spans 17 amino acids. Looked up from germline, CDR1 is SEHNR and CDR2 is FQNEAQ (reference sequence). Unmatched junction bases numbered 9, after V lost 1 base and J lost 5 bases. Sequencing input: PBMCs. The clonotype originates from a middle-aged man in good health and CMV-seropositive. This chain links TRBV7-9 with TRBJ1-4; 8 positions agree with TRBD1. Here the CDR3 reads CASSLGPRGQGNEKLFF. The CDR3 DNA follows: TGTGCCAGCAGCTTAGGCCCCCGAGGACAGGGAAATGAAAAACTGTTTTTT.